This T cell receptor beta chain was documented in a study of T cells in Graves' hyperthyroidism and ophthalmopathy. Notes on the study in general: Stable hyperthyroidism was told apart from ophthalmopathy by a model built on 13 V-J features.

This clonotype was counted ten times or more. As yet, its antigen is unknown. V trimming: 7 bases; J trimming: 8 bases; junction bases outside the gene matches: 11. Germline V CDR1 and CDR2: SNHLY, FYNNEI. The CDR3 consists of 15 residues. Amplified TCR beta CDR3 regions derived from RNA transcripts. The HTBI primer set was used in a first-round RT-PCR of the TCR CDR3. MiXCR was run by TCRdb on the multiplex PCR reads, yielding one entry per CDR3 protein. The data show roughly 380,000 distinct CDR3 sequences, approximately 15% seen once. Newly diagnosed patients aged 18 to 65 had hyperthyroidism of under 2 months' duration. Diagnoses rested on clinical symptoms, serum thyroxine and TRAb, thyroid ultrasound and orbital computed tomography. PBMCs were obtained from under 13 ml fresh peripheral blood.

Source material: blood. This TCR was sampled from a woman in her fifties or sixties with Graves' hyperthyroidism. The V and J genes are TRBV2 and TRBJ1-6, with 7 bases fitting TRBD1. In nucleotides, the CDR3 is TGTGCCAGCACGGTCCGCCGACAGGGAGATTCACCCCTCCACTTT. Its protein is CASTVRRQGDSPLHF.